This T cell receptor (beta chain) was sequenced for a study of brain T cells in children with intractable seizures. Overall study findings and caveats: Only CDR3 sequence similarity suggested viral specificity, without known HCMV serostatus.

A remark on this clone: As yet, its antigen is unknown.

In germline, CDR1 is MNHEY, CDR2 SMNVEV (reference sequence). J gave up 2 bases and V 4 bases, and 7 bases lay outside the gene matches. This CDR3 has 15 amino acids. TCRdb keeps only in-frame clones here, not all; method: immunoSEQ multiplex PCR. The sample has tens of thousands of clones; roughly 90% are singletons. This TCR came from a girl aged 2-10 years with tuberous sclerosis and intractable seizures. The specimen comprised peripheral blood, sampled at surgery. This chain uses TRBV27 with TRBJ1-1; the match to TRBD1 covers 7 bases. CDR3 in DNA: TGTGCCAGCAGTTGGAGGGGGCGAATAAACACTGAAGCTTTCTTT. It translates to CASSWRGRINTEAFF.